This entry is about one T cell receptor (beta chain). TCRdb keeps only in-frame clones here, not all; method: immunoSEQ multiplex PCR. The top ten hold 3.7% of the sample, which has fewer than 250,000 clones, 80% to 90% seen once. Residents of about two dozen US areas, aged roughly 18 to 89 years, made up the participants. Cohorts were determined from participant-reported clinical history. During the 2 weeks before they entered the study, exposed participants had met someone with a PCR-confirmed or clinician-diagnosed COVID-19 case. The sample originates from a study of blood T cell repertoires in COVID-19. As for the study in general: The cDNA or gDNA used as material had been derived from T cells, B-cell-depleted T cells, or PBMCs.

Germline V gives CDR1 SNHLY, CDR2 FYNNEI. V was clipped by 7 bases and J by 2 bases; unmatched bases: 8. The CDR3 has 14 amino acids. The sequence was obtained from a woman younger than 45 who had been exposed to COVID-19. The rearrangement uses TRBV2 and TRBJ2-7; 7 bases match TRBD1. The sequenced sample was PBMCs or T cells enriched from blood (not recorded which). The CDR3, as DNA: TGTGCCAGCACCGGACAGGCCTCAGCCTACGAGCAGTACTTC. Translation: CASTGQASAYEQYF.